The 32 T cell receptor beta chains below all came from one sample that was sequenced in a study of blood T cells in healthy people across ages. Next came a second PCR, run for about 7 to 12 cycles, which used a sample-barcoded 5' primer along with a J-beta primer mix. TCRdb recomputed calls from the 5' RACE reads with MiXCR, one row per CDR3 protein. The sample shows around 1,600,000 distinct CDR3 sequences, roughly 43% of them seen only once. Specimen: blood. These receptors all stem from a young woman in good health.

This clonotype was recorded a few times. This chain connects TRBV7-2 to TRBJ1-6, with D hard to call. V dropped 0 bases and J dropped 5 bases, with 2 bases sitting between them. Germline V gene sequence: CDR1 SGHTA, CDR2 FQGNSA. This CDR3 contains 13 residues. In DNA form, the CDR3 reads TGTGCCAGCAGCTTAGCTAATAATTCACCCCTCCACTTT. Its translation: CASSLANNSPLHF.

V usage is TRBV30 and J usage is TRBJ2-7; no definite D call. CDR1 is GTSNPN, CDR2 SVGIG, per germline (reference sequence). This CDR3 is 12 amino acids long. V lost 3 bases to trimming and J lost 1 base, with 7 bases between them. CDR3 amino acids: CAWRAGSYEQYF. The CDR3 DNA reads TGTGCCTGGAGGGCTGGTTCCTACGAGCAGTACTTC.

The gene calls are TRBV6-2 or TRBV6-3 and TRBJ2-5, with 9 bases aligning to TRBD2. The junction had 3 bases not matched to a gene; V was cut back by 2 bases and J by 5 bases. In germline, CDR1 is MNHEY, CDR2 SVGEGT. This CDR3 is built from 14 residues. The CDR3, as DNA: TGTGCCAGCAGTTACGGTCTAGCGGGGGAGACCCAGTACTTC. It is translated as CASSYGLAGETQYF.

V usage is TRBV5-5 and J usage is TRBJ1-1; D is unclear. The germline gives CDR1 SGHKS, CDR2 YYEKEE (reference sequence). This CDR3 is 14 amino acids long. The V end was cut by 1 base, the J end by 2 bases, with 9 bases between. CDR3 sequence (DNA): TGTGCCAGCAGCTTGAGGGAGTCTAACACTGAAGCTTTCTTT. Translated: CASSLRESNTEAFF.

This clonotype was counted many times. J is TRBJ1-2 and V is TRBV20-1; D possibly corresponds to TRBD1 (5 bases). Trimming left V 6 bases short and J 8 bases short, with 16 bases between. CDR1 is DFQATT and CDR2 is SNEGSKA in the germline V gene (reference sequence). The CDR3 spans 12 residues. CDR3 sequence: CSAAAAWGGYTF. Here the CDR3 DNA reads TGCAGTGCCGCGGCCGCTTGGGGGGGCTACACCTTC.

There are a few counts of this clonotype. CDR3 residues: CASSPQFVNTEAFF. DNA for the CDR3: TGTGCCAGCAGCCCACAGTTCGTGAACACTGAAGCTTTCTTT. The chain uses TRBV7-9 and TRBJ1-1; no clear D. The CDR3 runs 14 residues. Between the trimmed V and J ends, which lost 5 bases and 0 bases, there was a span of 10 bases. Germline V gives CDR1 SEHNR, CDR2 FQNEAQ (reference sequence).

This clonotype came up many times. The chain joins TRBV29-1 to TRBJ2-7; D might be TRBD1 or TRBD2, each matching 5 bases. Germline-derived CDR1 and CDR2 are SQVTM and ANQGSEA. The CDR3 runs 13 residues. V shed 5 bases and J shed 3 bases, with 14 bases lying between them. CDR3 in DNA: TGCAGCGTTCGAGGGCGACAGCTCTACGAGCAGTACTTC. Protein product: CSVRGRQLYEQYF.

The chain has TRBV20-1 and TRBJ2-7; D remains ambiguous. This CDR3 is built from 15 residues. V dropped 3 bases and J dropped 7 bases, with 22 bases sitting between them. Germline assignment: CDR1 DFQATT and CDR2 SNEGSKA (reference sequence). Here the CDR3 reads CSARRPGSSYNEQYF. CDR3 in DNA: TGCAGTGCTAGGCGGCCGGGCAGCTCCTACAATGAGCAGTACTTC.

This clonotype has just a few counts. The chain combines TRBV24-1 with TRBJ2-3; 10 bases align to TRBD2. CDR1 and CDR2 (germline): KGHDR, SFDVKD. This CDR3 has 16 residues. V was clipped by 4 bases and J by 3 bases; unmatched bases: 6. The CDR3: CATSDPASGGTDTQYF. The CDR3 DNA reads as TGTGCCACCAGTGACCCCGCTAGCGGGGGTACAGATACGCAGTATTTT.

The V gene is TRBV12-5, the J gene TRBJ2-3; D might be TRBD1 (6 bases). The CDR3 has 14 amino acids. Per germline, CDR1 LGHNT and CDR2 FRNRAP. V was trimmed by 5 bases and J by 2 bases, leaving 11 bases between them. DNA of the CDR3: TGTGCTAGTGGTGTGGGGGACAACACAGATACGCAGTATTTT. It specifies CASGVGDNTDTQYF.

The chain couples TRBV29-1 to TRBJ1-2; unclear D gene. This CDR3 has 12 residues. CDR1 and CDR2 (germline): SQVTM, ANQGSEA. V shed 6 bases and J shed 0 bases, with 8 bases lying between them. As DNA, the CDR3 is TGCAGCGTGTACAGTGCTAACTATGGCTACACCTTC. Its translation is CSVYSANYGYTF.

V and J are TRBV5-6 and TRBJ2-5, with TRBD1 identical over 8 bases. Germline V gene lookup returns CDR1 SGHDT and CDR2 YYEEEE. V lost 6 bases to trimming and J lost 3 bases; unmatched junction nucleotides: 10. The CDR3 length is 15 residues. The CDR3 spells CASTLLRTGKETQYF. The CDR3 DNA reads TGTGCCAGCACCCTCCTGAGGACAGGGAAAGAGACCCAGTACTTC.

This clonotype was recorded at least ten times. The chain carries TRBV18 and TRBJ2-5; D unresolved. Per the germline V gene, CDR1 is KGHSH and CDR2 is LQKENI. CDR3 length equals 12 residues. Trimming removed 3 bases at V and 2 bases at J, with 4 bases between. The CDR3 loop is CASSPKQETQYF. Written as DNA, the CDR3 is TGTGCCAGCTCACCGAAACAAGAGACCCAGTACTTC.

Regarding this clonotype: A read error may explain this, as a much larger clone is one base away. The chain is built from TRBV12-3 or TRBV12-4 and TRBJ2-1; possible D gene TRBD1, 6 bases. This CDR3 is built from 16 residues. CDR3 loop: CASTVDSQLGFNGQFF. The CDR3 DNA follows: TGTGCCAGCACCGTGGACAGTCAACTGGGTTTCAATGGGCAGTTCTTC.

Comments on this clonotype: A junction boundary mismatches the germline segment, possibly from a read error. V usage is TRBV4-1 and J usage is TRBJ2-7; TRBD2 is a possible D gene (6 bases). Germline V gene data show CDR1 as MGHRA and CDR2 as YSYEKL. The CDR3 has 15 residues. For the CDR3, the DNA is TGCGCTAGCAGCCCTCTCGGGCTAGCGAACAATGAGCAGTACTTC. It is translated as CASSPLGLANNEQYF.

The CDR3 protein is CASSARTAEHEQYF. CDR3 DNA sequence: TGTGCCAGCAGCGCCAGGACAGCCGAGCACGAGCAGTACTTC. This chain joins TRBV7-9 and TRBJ2-5, with D perhaps matching TRBD1 (6 bases). The DNA end favors TRBJ2-7, so the J call may be wrong. Germline lookup yields CDR1 SEHNR and CDR2 FQNEAQ (reference sequence). This CDR3 is built from 14 residues.

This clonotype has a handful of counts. CDR3 coding DNA: TGTGCCAGCAGCCCTAGACATAGCAATCAGCCCCAGCATTTT. This codes for CASSPRHSNQPQHF. The V and J genes are TRBV21-1 and TRBJ1-5. TRBV21-1 is deemed a pseudogene. The CDR3 runs to 14 residues.

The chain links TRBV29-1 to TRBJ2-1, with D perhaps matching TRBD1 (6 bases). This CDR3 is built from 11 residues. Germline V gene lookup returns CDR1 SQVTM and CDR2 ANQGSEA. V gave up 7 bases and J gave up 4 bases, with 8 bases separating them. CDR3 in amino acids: CSGTDYNEQFF. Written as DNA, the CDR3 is TGCAGCGGGACAGATTACAATGAGCAGTTCTTC.

In DNA form, the CDR3 reads TGTGCCAGCAAGGACTATCACTACGAGCAGTACTTC. It is translated as CASKDYHYEQYF. The chain recombines TRBV2 with TRBJ2-7, with D possibly TRBD2 on 6 matching bases. The V end was cut by 7 bases, the J end by 3 bases, with 10 bases between. Germline values: CDR1 SNHLY, CDR2 FYNNEI. The CDR3 is 12 residues long.

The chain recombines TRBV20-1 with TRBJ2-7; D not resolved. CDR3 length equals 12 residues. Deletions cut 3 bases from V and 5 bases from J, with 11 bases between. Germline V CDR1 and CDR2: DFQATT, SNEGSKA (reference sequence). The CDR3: CSASKAIHEQYF. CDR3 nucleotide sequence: TGCAGTGCTAGTAAGGCCATCCACGAGCAGTACTTC.

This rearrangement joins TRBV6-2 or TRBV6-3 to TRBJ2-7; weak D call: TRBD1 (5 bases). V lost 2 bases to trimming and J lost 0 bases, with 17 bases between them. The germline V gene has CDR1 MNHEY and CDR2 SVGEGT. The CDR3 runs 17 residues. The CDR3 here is CASSYNRLDSFSYEQYF. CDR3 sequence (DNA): TGTGCCAGCAGTTACAATCGGCTAGACAGCTTCTCCTACGAGCAGTACTTC.

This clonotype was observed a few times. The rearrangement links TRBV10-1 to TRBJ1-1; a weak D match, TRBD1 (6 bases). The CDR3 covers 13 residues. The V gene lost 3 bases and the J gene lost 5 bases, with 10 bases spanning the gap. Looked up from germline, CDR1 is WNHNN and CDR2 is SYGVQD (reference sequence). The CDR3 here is CASSEQGWTEAFF. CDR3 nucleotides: TGCGCCAGCAGTGAACAGGGTTGGACTGAAGCTTTCTTT.

The CDR3 here is CATSGQDLWTQYF. The CDR3 DNA reads TGTGCCACCAGCGGACAGGACTTATGGACCCAGTACTTC. The chain is built from TRBV24-1 and TRBJ2-5; 7 bases line up with TRBD1. V trimming: 7 bases; J trimming: 7 bases; junction bases outside the gene matches: 8. The CDR3 runs 13 residues. Germline CDR1 reads KGHDR; CDR2 reads SFDVKD.

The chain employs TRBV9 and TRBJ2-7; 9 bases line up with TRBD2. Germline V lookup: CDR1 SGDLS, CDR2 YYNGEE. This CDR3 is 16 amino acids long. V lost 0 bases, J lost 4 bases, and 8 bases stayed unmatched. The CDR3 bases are TGTGCCAGCAGCGTAGTCCCTAGGCTAGCGGGGTACGAGCAGTACTTC. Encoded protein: CASSVVPRLAGYEQYF. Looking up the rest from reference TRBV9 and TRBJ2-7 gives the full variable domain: DSGVTQTPKHLITATGQRVTLRCSPRSGDLSVYWYQQSLDQGLQFLIQYYNGEERAKGNILERFSAQQFPDLHSELNLSSLELGDSALYFCASSVVPRLAGYEQYFGPGTRLTVT.

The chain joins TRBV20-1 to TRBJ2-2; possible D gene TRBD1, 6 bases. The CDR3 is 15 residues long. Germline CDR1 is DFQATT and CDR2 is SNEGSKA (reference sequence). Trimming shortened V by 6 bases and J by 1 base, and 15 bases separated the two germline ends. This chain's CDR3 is CSARTRTVNTGELFF. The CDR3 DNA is TGCAGTGCCCGAACTCGGACAGTGAACACCGGGGAGCTGTTTTTT.

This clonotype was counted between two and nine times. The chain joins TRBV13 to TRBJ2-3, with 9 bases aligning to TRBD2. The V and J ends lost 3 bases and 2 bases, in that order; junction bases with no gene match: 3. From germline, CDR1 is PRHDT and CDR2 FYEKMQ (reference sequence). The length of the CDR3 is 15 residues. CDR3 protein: CASSFSGRLTDTQYF. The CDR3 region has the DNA TGTGCCAGCAGCTTTAGCGGGAGACTCACAGATACGCAGTATTTT.

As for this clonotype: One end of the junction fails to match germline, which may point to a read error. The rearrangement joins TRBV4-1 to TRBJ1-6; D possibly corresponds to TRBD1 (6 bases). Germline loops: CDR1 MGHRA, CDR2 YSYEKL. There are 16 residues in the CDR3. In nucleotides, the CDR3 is TGCGACAGCAGCCAAATCGGGGGCCAAAGGGGTTCACCCCTCCACTTT. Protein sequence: CDSSQIGGQRGSPLHF.

The CDR3 protein is CASSWVDGRNSPLHF. In nucleotides, the CDR3 is TGCGCCAGCAGCTGGGTAGATGGAAGGAATTCACCCCTCCACTTT. The gene calls are TRBV5-1 and TRBJ1-6; D unresolved. V lost 3 bases to trimming and J lost 7 bases, with 14 bases between them. The CDR3 is 15 amino acids. From germline, CDR1 is SGHRS and CDR2 YFSETQ.

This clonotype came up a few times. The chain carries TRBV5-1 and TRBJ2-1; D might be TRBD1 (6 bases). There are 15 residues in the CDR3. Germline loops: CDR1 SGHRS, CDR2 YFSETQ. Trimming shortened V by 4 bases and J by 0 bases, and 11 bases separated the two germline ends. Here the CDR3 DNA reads TGCGCCAGCAGCAAGTACAGGGTCTCCTACAATGAGCAGTTCTTC. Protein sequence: CASSKYRVSYNEQFF.

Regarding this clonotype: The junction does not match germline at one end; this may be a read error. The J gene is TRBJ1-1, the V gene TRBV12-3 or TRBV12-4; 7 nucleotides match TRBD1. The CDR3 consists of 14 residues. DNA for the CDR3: TGTGCCAGCAGTTTAGACAGGGGAGGAACTGGAGCTTTCTTT. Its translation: CASSLDRGGTGAFF.

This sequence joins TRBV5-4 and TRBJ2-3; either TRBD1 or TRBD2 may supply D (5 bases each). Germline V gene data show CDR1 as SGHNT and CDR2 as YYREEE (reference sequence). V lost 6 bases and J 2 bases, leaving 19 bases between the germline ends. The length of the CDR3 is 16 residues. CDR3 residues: CASTRGRRSSTDTQYF. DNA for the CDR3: TGTGCCAGCACAAGGGGAAGGAGGTCCTCCACAGATACGCAGTATTTT.

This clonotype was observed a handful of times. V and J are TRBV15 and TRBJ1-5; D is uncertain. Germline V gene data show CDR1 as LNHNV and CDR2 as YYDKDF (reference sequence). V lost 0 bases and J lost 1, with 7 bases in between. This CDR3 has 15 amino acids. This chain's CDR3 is CATSRDGVSNQPQHF. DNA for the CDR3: TGTGCCACCAGCAGAGATGGAGTGAGCAATCAGCCCCAGCATTTT.